Presented here are 17 T cell receptor beta chains from one specimen sequenced in a study of T cell responses to AZD1222 COVID-19 vaccine. The table came from immunoSEQ multiplex PCR; TCRdb's copy has only in-frame clones and leaves some out. This repertoire shows over 150,000 clones, 90% found once; its top ten account for 18%. Sequenced material: peripheral blood, taken on day 0 of AZD1222 vaccination. The source is an adult in good health.

This chain uses TRBV24-1 with TRBJ1-2; D not resolved. V lost 9 bases, J lost 2 bases, and 18 bases lay in between. Germline V lookup: CDR1 KGHDR, CDR2 SFDVKD. This CDR3 has 15 residues. The CDR3 reads CATAGFQASNYGYTF. In DNA, the CDR3 is TGTGCCACCGCGGGGTTTCAGGCGTCAAACTATGGCTACACCTTC.

The V gene is TRBV11-3, the J gene TRBJ1-1, with TRBD1 as a possible D gene (5 bases). This CDR3 has 19 amino acids. The ends were cut back, 0 bases at V and 1 base at J, with 21 bases in the middle. Per the germline V gene, CDR1 is SGHNT and CDR2 is YENEEA. CDR3 sequence (DNA): TGTGCCAGCAGCTTAGAATTCGGCCCGTTTGGGGGATCGAACACTGAAGCTTTCTTT. Protein sequence: CASSLEFGPFGGSNTEAFF. Variable domain in full (rest from reference TRBV11-3 and TRBJ1-1): EAGVVQSPRYKIIEKKQPVAFWCNPISGHNTLYWYLQNLGQGPELLIRYENEEAVDDSQLPKDRFSAERLKGVDSTLKIQPAELGDSAVYLCASSLEFGPFGGSNTEAFFGQGTRLTVV.

This chain links TRBV19 with TRBJ1-2, with a tentative D call TRBD1 (6 bases). Trimming stripped 5 bases from V and 4 bases from J, with 17 bases between. Germline lookup yields CDR1 LNHDA and CDR2 SQIVND (reference sequence). This CDR3 is built from 15 residues. This chain's CDR3 is CASSAGHRVSYGYTF. CDR3 nucleotide sequence: TGTGCCAGTAGTGCGGGACACCGGGTCAGCTATGGCTACACCTTC.

The chain couples TRBV5-1 to TRBJ2-2, with TRBD1 matching 7 bases. The ends lost 2 bases at V and 4 bases at J; junction bases unmatched: 5. The CDR3 has 15 amino acids. Germline loops: CDR1 SGHRS, CDR2 YFSETQ. CDR3 protein: CASSLRDSLTGELFF. The CDR3 DNA sequence: TGCGCCAGCAGCTTACGGGACAGCCTCACCGGGGAGCTGTTTTTT.

The chain links TRBV9 to TRBJ2-3; D gene uncertain. Trimming left V 4 bases short and J 3 bases short, with 12 bases between. The CDR3 covers 14 residues. Germline V gene lookup returns CDR1 SGDLS and CDR2 YYNGEE. CDR3 sequence reads: CASSPQIGTDTQYF. CDR3 sequence (DNA): TGTGCCAGCAGCCCCCAGATAGGAACAGATACGCAGTATTTT.

This chain joins TRBV5-8 and TRBJ1-5; 12 bases fit TRBD1. The V and J ends lost 4 bases and 8 bases, in that order; junction bases with no gene match: 4. CDR1 and CDR2 from the germline V gene are SGHTS and YDEGEE. CDR3 length: 14 amino acids. CDR3 sequence reads: CASSPGTGGEPQHF. As DNA, the CDR3 is TGTGCCAGCAGCCCAGGGACAGGGGGCGAGCCCCAGCATTTT.

The CDR3 sequence is CSAAKNTEAFF. The CDR3 nucleotides read TGCAGTGCTGCGAAGAACACTGAAGCTTTCTTT. This chain links TRBV20-1 with TRBJ1-1; D gene unclear. Germline CDR1 DFQATT, CDR2 SNEGSKA (reference sequence). This CDR3 has 11 amino acids. V lost 5 bases and J lost 1, with 5 bases in between.

V is TRBV5-1 and J is TRBJ1-5, with D possibly matching TRBD1 (5 bases). The germline gives CDR1 SGHRS, CDR2 YFSETQ. The CDR3 is 16 residues long. The V end lost 4 bases, the J end lost 2 bases, and 16 bases lay between the germline ends. CDR3 nucleotide sequence: TGCGCCAGCAGCGCAACCGGGACCGGGGGCAATCAGCCCCAGCATTTT. Protein: CASSATGTGGNQPQHF.

The chain links TRBV27 to TRBJ1-2; 8 positions match TRBD1. The CDR3 has 14 amino acids. Trimming at V came to 6 bases and at J to 0 bases, leaving 3 bases not matched to a gene. Per germline, CDR1 MNHEY and CDR2 SMNVEV (reference sequence). The CDR3 DNA is TGTGCCAGCAGCCGACAGGGGCCTAACTATGGCTACACCTTC. Protein sequence: CASSRQGPNYGYTF.

The chain is built from TRBV4-1 and TRBJ1-6; D ambiguous. Trimming shortened V by 0 bases and J by 10 bases, and 13 bases separated the two germline ends. Germline V gene sequence: CDR1 MGHRA, CDR2 YSYEKL. The CDR3 runs to 15 residues. The CDR3 DNA reads as TGCGCCAGCAGCCAAGATAAGGCGCCCCGATCACCCCTCCACTTT. Translating gives CASSQDKAPRSPLHF.

The chain is built from TRBV10-2 and TRBJ1-1; a possible D gene is TRBD1 (5 bases). Germline loops: CDR1 WSHSY, CDR2 SAAADI. The CDR3 consists of 14 residues. V lost 1 base, J lost 4 bases, and 10 bases lay in between. The CDR3 region has the DNA TGCGCCAGCAGTGAGTATACGGGGCGCACTGAAGCTTTCTTT. Its protein product is CASSEYTGRTEAFF.

This chain connects TRBV18 to TRBJ1-2; D gene ambiguous. Germline assignment: CDR1 KGHSH and CDR2 LQKENI. The CDR3 spans 15 residues. V was trimmed by 0 bases and J by 3 bases, leaving 11 bases between them. The DNA of the CDR3 is TGTGCCAGCTCACCACCGAGCAGCCCAGACTATGGCTACACCTTC. This gives the protein CASSPPSSPDYGYTF. Based on the CDR3 plus reference TRBV18 and TRBJ1-2, the full variable domain is NAGVMQNPRHLVRRRGQEARLRCSPMKGHSHVYWYRQLPEEGLKFMVYLQKENIIDESGMPKERFSAEFPKEGPSILRIQQVVRGDSAAYFCASSPPSSPDYGYTFGSGTRLTVV.

This sequence joins TRBV25-1 and TRBJ1-2, with D uncertain. V was clipped by 1 base and J by 3 bases, with 9 bases between them. The CDR3 totals 14 residues. Germline-derived CDR1 and CDR2 are MGHDK and SYGVNS. In DNA form, the CDR3 reads TGTGCCAGCAGTGAATTAGAGGGATACTATGGCTACACCTTC. This encodes CASSELEGYYGYTF.

The CDR3 is CASRRDRTNTGELFF. CDR3 DNA: TGTGCCAGCAGACGGGACAGGACGAACACCGGGGAGCTGTTTTTT. The chain links TRBV5-4 to TRBJ2-2, with TRBD1 identical over 8 bases. This CDR3 is built from 15 residues. Germline V gene data show CDR1 as SGHNT and CDR2 as YYREEE (reference sequence). The trim removed 5 bases at V and 0 bases at J, leaving 3 bases unmatched.

Written as DNA, the CDR3 is TGTGCCTGGAGGGGACAGGGGAACACTGAAGCTTTCTTT. Translating it yields CAWRGQGNTEAFF. The V gene is TRBV30, the J gene TRBJ1-1; 9 nucleotides match TRBD1. The CDR3 length is 13 residues. The germline CDR1 and CDR2 sequences are GTSNPN and SVGIG (reference sequence). The V and J ends lost 3 bases and 1 base, in that order; junction bases with no gene match: 0. The whole variable domain, remainder taken from reference TRBV30 and TRBJ1-1, is SQTIHQWPATLVQPVGSPLSLECTVEGTSNPNLYWYRQAAGRGLQLLFYSVGIGQISSEVPQNLSASRPQDRQFILSSKKLLLSDSGFYLCAWRGQGNTEAFFGQGTRLTVV.

This chain uses TRBV5-1 with TRBJ2-1; D is uncertain. CDR3 length: 13 residues. CDR1 is SGHRS and CDR2 is YFSETQ in the germline V gene. V shed 0 bases and J shed 4 bases, with 5 bases lying between them. The CDR3: CASSLGQYNEQFF. The CDR3 bases are TGCGCCAGCAGCTTGGGGCAGTACAATGAGCAGTTCTTC.

The chain is built from TRBV11-1 and TRBJ2-5, with D tentatively TRBD2 (5 bases). V was shortened by 5 bases and J by 5 bases, with 12 bases between the two germline ends. Per germline, CDR1 SGHAT and CDR2 FQDESV (reference sequence). There are 13 residues in the CDR3. The chain's CDR3 is CASSRPPSETQYF. The DNA of the CDR3 is TGTGCCAGCAGCCGCCCTCCTAGCGAGACCCAGTACTTC.